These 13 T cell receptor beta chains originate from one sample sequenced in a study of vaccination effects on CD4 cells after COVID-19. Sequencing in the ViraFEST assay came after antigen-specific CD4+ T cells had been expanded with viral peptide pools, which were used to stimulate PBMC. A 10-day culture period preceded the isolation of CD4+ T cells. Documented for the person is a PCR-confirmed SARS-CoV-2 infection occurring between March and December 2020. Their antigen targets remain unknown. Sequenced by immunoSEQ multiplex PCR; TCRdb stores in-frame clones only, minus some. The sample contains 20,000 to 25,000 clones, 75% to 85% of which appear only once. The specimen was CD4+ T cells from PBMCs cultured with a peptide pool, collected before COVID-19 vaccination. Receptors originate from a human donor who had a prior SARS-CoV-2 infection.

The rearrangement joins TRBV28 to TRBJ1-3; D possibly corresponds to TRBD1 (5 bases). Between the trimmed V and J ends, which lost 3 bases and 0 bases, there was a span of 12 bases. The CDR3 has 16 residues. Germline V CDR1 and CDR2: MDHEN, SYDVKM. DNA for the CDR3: TGTGCCAGCAGTTTTGGGGGAACCCCCTCTGGAAACACCATATATTTT. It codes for CASSFGGTPSGNTIYF.

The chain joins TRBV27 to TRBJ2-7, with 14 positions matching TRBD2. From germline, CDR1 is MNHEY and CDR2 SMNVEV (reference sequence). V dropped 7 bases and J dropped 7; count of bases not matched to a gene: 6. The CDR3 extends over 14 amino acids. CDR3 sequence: CASKGLAGVGEQYF. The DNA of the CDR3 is TGTGCCAGCAAGGGACTAGCGGGAGTAGGAGAGCAGTACTTC.

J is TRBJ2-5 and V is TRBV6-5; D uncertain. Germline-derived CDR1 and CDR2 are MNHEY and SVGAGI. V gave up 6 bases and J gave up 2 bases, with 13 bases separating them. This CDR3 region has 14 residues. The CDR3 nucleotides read TGTGCCAGCAGCCACCGTCGGAAGCAAGAGACCCAGTACTTC. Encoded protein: CASSHRRKQETQYF.

DNA for the CDR3: TGCGCCAGCAGCCAAGATAAGAGGGGCGAGACCCAGTACTTC. Encoded protein: CASSQDKRGETQYF. This chain connects TRBV4-3 to TRBJ2-5; D is tentatively TRBD1 or TRBD2 (5 bases each). Trimming pared 0 bases from V and 5 bases from J, leaving 10 bases between. CDR1 and CDR2 from the germline V gene are LGHNA and YSLEER. The CDR3 sequence is 14 residues long.

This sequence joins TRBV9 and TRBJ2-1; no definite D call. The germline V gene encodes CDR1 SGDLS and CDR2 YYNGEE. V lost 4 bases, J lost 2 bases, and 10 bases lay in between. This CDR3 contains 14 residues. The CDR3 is CASSRETTYNEQFF. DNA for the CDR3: TGTGCCAGCAGCCGAGAAACAACCTACAATGAGCAGTTCTTC.

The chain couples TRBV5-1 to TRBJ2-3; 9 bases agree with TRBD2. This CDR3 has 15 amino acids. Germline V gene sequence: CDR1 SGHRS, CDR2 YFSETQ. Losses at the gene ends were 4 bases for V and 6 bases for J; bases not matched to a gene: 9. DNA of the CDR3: TGCGCCAGCAGCGCACTAGCGGGTACCATCGATACGCAGTATTTT. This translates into CASSALAGTIDTQYF.

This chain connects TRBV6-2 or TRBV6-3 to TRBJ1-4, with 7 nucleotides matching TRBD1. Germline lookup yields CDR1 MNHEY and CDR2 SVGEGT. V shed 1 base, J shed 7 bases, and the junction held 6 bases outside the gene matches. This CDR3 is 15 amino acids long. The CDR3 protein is CASSYWFGTVEKLFF. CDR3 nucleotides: TGTGCCAGCAGTTACTGGTTCGGGACAGTTGAAAAACTGTTTTTT.

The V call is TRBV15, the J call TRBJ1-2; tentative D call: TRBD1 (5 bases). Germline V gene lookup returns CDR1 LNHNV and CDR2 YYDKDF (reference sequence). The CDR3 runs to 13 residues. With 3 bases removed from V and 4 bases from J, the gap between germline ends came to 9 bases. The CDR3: CATSSRATYGYTF. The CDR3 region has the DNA TGTGCCACCAGCAGCAGGGCGACCTATGGCTACACCTTC.

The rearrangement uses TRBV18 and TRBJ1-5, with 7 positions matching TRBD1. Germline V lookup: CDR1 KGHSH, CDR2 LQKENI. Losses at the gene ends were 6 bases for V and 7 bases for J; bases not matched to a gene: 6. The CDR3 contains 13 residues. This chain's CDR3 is CASSRGQSQPQHF. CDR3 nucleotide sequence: TGTGCCAGCTCGCGGGGACAGTCACAGCCCCAGCATTTT.

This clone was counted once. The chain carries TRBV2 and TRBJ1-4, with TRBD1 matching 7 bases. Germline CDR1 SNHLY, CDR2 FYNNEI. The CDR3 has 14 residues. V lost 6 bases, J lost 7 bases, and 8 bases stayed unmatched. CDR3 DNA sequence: TGTGCCAGCAGCCAACAGGGGCCTCGTGAAAAACTGTTTTTT. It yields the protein CASSQQGPREKLFF.

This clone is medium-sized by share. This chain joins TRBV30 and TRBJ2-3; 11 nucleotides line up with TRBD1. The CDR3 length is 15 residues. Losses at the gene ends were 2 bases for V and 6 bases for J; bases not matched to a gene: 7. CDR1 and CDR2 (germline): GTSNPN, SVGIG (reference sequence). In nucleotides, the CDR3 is TGTGCCTGGAGTCCTGGACAGGGGGCGCTGGATACGCAGTATTTT. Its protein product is CAWSPGQGALDTQYF.

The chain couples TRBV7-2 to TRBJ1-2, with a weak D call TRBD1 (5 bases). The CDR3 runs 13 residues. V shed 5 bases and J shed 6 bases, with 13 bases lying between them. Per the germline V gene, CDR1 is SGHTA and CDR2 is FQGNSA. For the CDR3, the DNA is TGTGCCAGCAGCCTAGACAGCTATAATGGCTACACCTTC. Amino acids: CASSLDSYNGYTF. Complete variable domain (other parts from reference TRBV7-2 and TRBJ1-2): GAGVSQSPSNKVTEKGKDVELRCDPISGHTALYWYRQSLGQGLEFLIYFQGNSAPDKSGLPSDRFSAERTGGSVSTLTIQRTQQEDSAVYLCASSLDSYNGYTFGSGTRLTVV.

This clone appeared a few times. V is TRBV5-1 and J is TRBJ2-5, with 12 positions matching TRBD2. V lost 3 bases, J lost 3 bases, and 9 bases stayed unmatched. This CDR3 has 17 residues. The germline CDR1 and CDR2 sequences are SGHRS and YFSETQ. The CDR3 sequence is CASSWEPRLAGEETQYF. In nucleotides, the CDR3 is TGCGCCAGCAGCTGGGAGCCTAGACTAGCGGGAGAAGAGACCCAGTACTTC. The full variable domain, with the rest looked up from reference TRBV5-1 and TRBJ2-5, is KAGVTQTPRYLIKTRGQQVTLSCSPISGHRSVSWYQQTPGQGLQFLFEYFSETQRNKGNFPGRFSGRQFSNSRSEMNVSTLELGDSALYLCASSWEPRLAGEETQYFGPGTRLLVL.